This T cell receptor beta chain comes out of a study of CD4 T cells in relation to SARS-CoV-2 and coronaviruses (dated by TCRdb to the early 2020s). A note on the overall study: In the ViraFEST assay, PBMCs were grown with antigen for roughly ten days, and TCR beta CDR3s were then sequenced to identify antigen-specific clonal expansions. A different TCR-beta assay, based on Illumina, was used to sequence expansion assays from other donors in the study. Shared crossreactive spike epitopes were mapped to their HLA restriction using patient-derived lymphoblastoid cell lines. At the level of individual TCR clonotypes, the study measured memory CD4+ T cell crossreactivity between SARS-CoV-2 spike protein and common cold coronavirus spike proteins. An HIV-1 Nef peptide pool or a no-peptide culture served as the negative reference condition. The Adaptive Biotechnologies TCR-sequencing kit was used for samples from three pre-COVID donors and for the naive versus memory experiments, whereas the other data were Illumina-based.

The method behind the library was the immunoSEQ multiplex PCR assay. Turning to the authors' computational methods: During preprocessing, nonproductive sequences were removed, along with CDR3s that did not begin with C, did not end with F or W, or were shorter than 7 amino acids. Antigen-specific clonotypes were called with the MANAFEST web app, based on expansion relative to reference and other culture wells. To be counted as positive, a clone had to show significant expansion compared with the reference culture, at an FDR below 0.05, in 2 of 3 replicate wells. To be called positive, a clone also had to show significant expansion compared with every other tandem well and an odds ratio greater than 5. Pairwise Levenshtein distance, computed with the stringdist R package after three terminal residues were trimmed from each end, was used as the measure of CDR3 homology. Not all clones reach the TCRdb copy of this immuneACCESS table, which keeps in-frame sequences only. Checked studies attribute under half of the gap to unresolved V genes and leave the rest unexplained. D and trimming were read from the DNA, whereas the V and J calls and clone size are those reported in that table. For this sample there are 20,000 to 25,000 clones; around three quarters appear just once. Jointly, the top ten make up roughly 12% of the sample.

CD4+ T cells from unexposed donors were collected before the COVID-19 pandemic (2011-2018). The EasySep CD4+ T cell isolation kit was used to isolate CD4+ T cells once the cultures had run for nine to eleven days. As far as cell numbers permitted, CD4+ T cells from unexposed donors were tested for reactivity against SARS-CoV-2 S and N as well as four spike pools from common cold coronaviruses. PBMCs were cultured at around 2 million per well in IMDM supplemented with 5% human AB serum and about 9.6 IU/ml IL-2. Half of the culture medium was replaced with fresh IL-2-containing medium on days 3 and 7. Each peptide culture condition was generally run in triplicate replicate wells. The leukapheresis product for the unexposed donors was obtained through commercial purchase. Ficoll-Paque PLUS gradient centrifugation was used to isolate PBMCs from either whole blood or leukapheresis product. The PBMCs went either fresh into the expansion assay or into cryopreservation at -140 degrees C. The QIAamp Micro DNA Kit was used to extract genomic DNA from the CD4+ T cells.

As to this clone: Which antigen it targets is not known. There are no base qualities to consult, and no much larger clone falls within one base.

The CDR3 runs 14 amino acids, cysteine and phenylalanine included. Only the CDR3 DNA is retained, 42 bases long and in frame from the first base. CDR1 and CDR2 are read off the germline V gene as MNHEY and SVGAGI. V was cut back by 2 bases and J by 2 bases, leaving a gap of 6 bases between them. General study outcomes and caveats: Pre-pandemic and post-infection samples were not both contributed by any donor, so tracing of the source of pre-existing responses was limited. Significantly weaker SARS-CoV-2-driven expansion was shown by crossreactive clones than by monoreactive clones, consistent with antigenic imprinting. Small numbers of patients and of tested TCRs limited the study. Because the crossreactivity analysis focused on spike protein, crossreactivity against other viral proteins was not assessed. In roughly two thirds of donors, memory CD4+ clonotypes turned up that crossrecognized SARS-CoV-2 and at least one common cold coronavirus spike.

The chain couples TRBV6-5 to TRBJ1-4; no D segment can be confidently identified. This TCR was recovered from a human donor in good health. Sequencing used CD4+ T cells from PBMCs, cultured in vitro. CDR3 sequence: CASSYGRTNEKLFF. The nucleotide sequence reads as follows: TGTGCCAGCAGTTACGGCCGGACTAATGAAAAACTGTTTTTT.